This T cell receptor (beta chain) was recovered during a study of blood T cell repertoires in COVID-19. On the study more broadly: Sites across the United States, Italy and Spain contributed samples from acute and convalescent COVID-19.

Authors' analysis steps: From reference gene primer amplification, estimates of nucleated cell counts were derived. Clones were read by immunoSEQ multiplex PCR, and TCRdb kept only the in-frame ones, dropping some. That table supplies the V and J calls and clone size; D and trimming were determined from the DNA. The sample lists around 300,000 clones; over 85% were seen once. This CDR3 region has 15 residues. Germline V lookup: CDR1 SGDLS, CDR2 YYNGEE. The V end was cut by 2 bases, the J end by 5 bases, with 14 bases between. In assigning cohorts, the study relied on participant-reported clinical history.

The TCR sequence derives from a woman in her twenties or thirties who had recovered from COVID-19. The chain has TRBV9 and TRBJ2-1; D perhaps matches TRBD1 (5 bases). What was sequenced was PBMCs or T cells enriched from blood (not recorded which). CDR3 nucleotide sequence: TGTGCCAGCAGCGTCAGTGGCAGGGTAAACAATGAGCAGTTCTTC. Residues: CASSVSGRVNNEQFF.